This T cell receptor beta chain was recorded in a study of OX40 agonist ivuxolimab in advanced cancers. Study as a whole: Intravenous ivuxolimab at 0.01 to 10 mg/kg was given to patients every 2 weeks.

The CDR3 contains 13 residues. V was clipped by 5 bases and J by 5 bases, with 13 bases between them. CDR1 and CDR2 from the germline V gene are SGHTA and FQGNSA. This table comes from immunoSEQ multiplex PCR, and its TCRdb copy is limited to in-frame clones, with some not included. The table shows 60,000 to 85,000 clones, with approximately 84% occurring only once. If patients had autoimmune disease history or systemic immunosuppression, they were excluded. The TCR originated in an adult with an advanced solid tumor such as melanoma, head and neck, liver or kidney cancer. The chain combines TRBV7-2 with TRBJ2-7; D not certain. Specimen: CD4+ or CD8+ T cells sorted from blood, collected in a trial of the OX40 agonist ivuxolimab. The CDR3: CASSLDPQDEQYF. As DNA, the CDR3 is TGTGCCAGCAGCCTGGATCCCCAGGACGAGCAGTACTTC.